One sample yielded the 26 T cell receptor beta chains listed below, sequenced in a study of T cell responses to AZD1222 COVID-19 vaccine. Assay: immunoSEQ multiplex PCR; the TCRdb copy retains only in-frame clones and omits some. The repertoire includes approximately 110,000 clones, around 85% of them detected once, and approximately 6.6% sits in the top ten. This sample comprised peripheral blood, obtained on day 0 of AZD1222 vaccination. The receptors derive from an adult in good health.

The chain couples TRBV12-2 to TRBJ2-7; TRBD2 is the table's D call, not checked against the DNA. TRBV12-2 counts as a pseudogene. CDR3 length: 18 amino acids. The CDR3 here is CASRLGPLGRGALYEQYF. The CDR3, as DNA: TGTGCAAGTCGCTTAGGCCCTTTGGGCCGGGGGGCCCTCTACGAGCAGTACTTC.

This chain uses TRBV2 with TRBJ1-2; no clear D gene. V was cut by 6 bases and J by 5 bases, with 10 bases left in between. The V gene's germline CDR1 is SNHLY and CDR2 FYNNEI. The CDR3 extends over 12 amino acids. CDR3 nucleotide sequence: TGTGCCAGCAGACTCCGGCCTTATGGCTACACCTTC. It translates to CASRLRPYGYTF.

This chain joins TRBV21-1 and TRBJ2-3; whether TRBD2, the table's D call, matches the DNA was not checked. TRBV21-1 is described as a pseudogene. This CDR3 contains 17 residues. The CDR3 sequence: CASSKRGGAESTDTQYF. CDR3 bases: TGTGCCAGCAGCAAACGGGGCGGGGCGGAAAGCACAGATACGCAGTATTTT.

The V and J genes are TRBV9 and TRBJ1-2; D is unclear. There are 15 residues in the CDR3. The V end was cut by 1 base, the J end by 0 bases, with 10 bases between. Germline V lookup: CDR1 SGDLS, CDR2 YYNGEE. CDR3 sequence (DNA): TGTGCCAGCAGCGTAACCCAAGCTGCTAACTATGGCTACACCTTC. Protein: CASSVTQAANYGYTF.

In the case of this clone: At one boundary the junction diverges from the germline segment, which might be a read error. J is TRBJ2-7 and V is TRBV6-2 or TRBV6-3; D might be TRBD1 or TRBD2, each matching 6 bases. The length of the CDR3 is 11 residues. CDR1 MNHEY and CDR2 SVGEGT come from the germline V gene. The CDR3 spells CASSYSGGANF. In nucleotides, the CDR3 is TGTGCCAGCAGTTACTCGGGGGGCGCGAACTTC.

V and J are TRBV10-3 and TRBJ1-4; D possibly corresponds to TRBD1 (6 bases). Between the trimmed V and J ends, which lost 3 bases and 5 bases, there was a span of 13 bases. This CDR3 comprises 15 residues. The germline CDR1 and CDR2 sequences are ENHRY and SYGVKD. CDR3 sequence: CAISESRQENEKLFF. Written as DNA, the CDR3 is TGTGCCATCAGTGAAAGTCGACAGGAGAATGAAAAACTGTTTTTT.

The chain combines TRBV6-5 with TRBJ1-3, with 9 bases aligning to TRBD1. CDR1 and CDR2 (germline): MNHEY, SVGAGI. V shed 6 bases and J 4 bases; nucleotides not matched to a gene: 7. This CDR3 is 15 amino acids long. CDR3 sequence: CASSRSGTGGNTIYF. CDR3 coding DNA: TGTGCCAGCAGCCGATCCGGGACAGGGGGAAACACCATATATTTT.

This clone has only one observation. This chain uses TRBV28 with TRBJ1-5; 10 positions match TRBD1. The CDR3 has 16 amino acids. V shed 4 bases and J 5 bases; nucleotides not matched to a gene: 8. Germline CDR1 and CDR2: MDHEN and SYDVKM. The CDR3: CASSSRRQGAYQPQHF. CDR3 bases: TGTGCCAGCAGTTCCAGGAGACAGGGGGCATATCAGCCCCAGCATTTT.

The chain has TRBV5-4 and TRBJ2-7; D may be TRBD1 or TRBD2 (5 bases each). There are 12 residues in the CDR3. V lost 4 bases and J lost 5, with 10 bases in between. CDR1 SGHNT and CDR2 YYREEE come from the germline V gene (reference sequence). CDR3 DNA: TGTGCCAGCAGCCTGGTGGGACACGAGCAGTACTTC. Amino acids: CASSLVGHEQYF. Together with reference TRBV5-4 and TRBJ2-7, the CDR3 gives the full variable domain: ETGVTQSPTHLIKTRGQQVTLRCSSQSGHNTVSWYQQALGQGPQFIFQYYREEENGRGNFPPRFSGLQFPNYSSELNVNALELDDSALYLCASSLVGHEQYFGPGTRLTVT.

The rearrangement joins TRBV19 to TRBJ1-5; D is uncertain. The CDR3 runs 16 residues. Germline CDR1 is LNHDA and CDR2 is SQIVND (reference sequence). V was trimmed by 1 base and J by 4 bases, leaving 14 bases between them. In DNA, the CDR3 is TGTGCCAGTAGTATAGGCGGCCCACCAATAAATCAGCCCCAGCATTTT. Residues: CASSIGGPPINQPQHF.

The genes are TRBV6-2 or TRBV6-3 and TRBJ2-2, with TRBD2 as a possible D gene (5 bases). The V end lost 0 bases, the J end lost 5 bases, and 13 bases lay between the germline ends. The germline V gene encodes CDR1 MNHEY and CDR2 SVGEGT. This CDR3 region has 16 residues. Here the CDR3 reads CASSYSSTDYTGELFF. CDR3 in DNA: TGTGCCAGCAGTTACTCGAGCACAGACTATACCGGGGAGCTGTTTTTT.

The sample holds a few counts of this clone. V usage is TRBV9 and J usage is TRBJ1-1, with TRBD1 as a possible D gene (6 bases). The CDR3 sequence is 14 residues long. Per germline, CDR1 SGDLS and CDR2 YYNGEE. V shed 0 bases and J shed 1 base, with 7 bases lying between them. The CDR3 reads CASSVEGGNTEAFF. In DNA, the CDR3 is TGTGCCAGCAGCGTAGAAGGGGGGAACACTGAAGCTTTCTTT.

V and J are TRBV3-1 (or the pseudogene TRBV3-2) and TRBJ1-5; D gene ambiguous. V lost 3 bases, J lost 3 bases, and 12 bases lay in between. This CDR3 has 15 amino acids. Germline V lookup: CDR1 LGHDT, CDR2 YNNKEL (reference sequence). CDR3 sequence (DNA): TGTGCCAGCAGCCAGGGTATGCGGATCAATCAGCCCCAGCATTTT. Residues: CASSQGMRINQPQHF.

The chain uses TRBV9 and TRBJ1-2, with 8 bases identical to TRBD1. The CDR3 has 15 amino acids. Unmatched junction bases numbered 9, after V lost 0 bases and J lost 8 bases. Germline lookup yields CDR1 SGDLS and CDR2 YYNGEE. The CDR3 region is CASSVELRGLGGYTF. The CDR3 DNA is TGTGCCAGCAGCGTAGAACTCAGGGGGCTCGGAGGCTACACCTTC.

This clone has just a few counts. The chain links TRBV5-5 to TRBJ1-2, with TRBD1 identical over 10 bases. V lost 4 bases to trimming and J lost 4 bases; unmatched junction nucleotides: 10. The CDR3 loop spans 16 amino acids. Germline assignment: CDR1 SGHKS and CDR2 YYEKEE (reference sequence). The CDR3 coding sequence is TGTGCCAGCAGCAAAACACTCGACAGGGGGCTCTATGGCTACACCTTC. Translated: CASSKTLDRGLYGYTF.

J is TRBJ1-4 and V is TRBV2; D unclear. CDR3 length: 14 amino acids. Germline loops: CDR1 SNHLY, CDR2 FYNNEI. V lost 6 bases and J lost 5, with 13 bases in between. The CDR3 is CASSKNSGNEKLFF. The CDR3 region has the DNA TGTGCCAGCAGCAAGAATTCGGGGAATGAAAAACTGTTTTTT.

About this clone: Other nucleotide sequences in the sample specify the same CDR3. This chain links TRBV27 with TRBJ2-1; D unresolved. CDR3 length equals 13 residues. Trimming pared 5 bases from V and 0 bases from J, leaving 5 bases between. Germline-derived CDR1 and CDR2 are MNHEY and SMNVEV (reference sequence). Here the CDR3 DNA reads TGTGCCAGCAGTCTAAGCTCCTACAATGAGCAGTTCTTC. Residues: CASSLSSYNEQFF.

A few counts support this clone. The chain joins TRBV5-5 to TRBJ2-7; TRBD1 aligns across 8 bases. The CDR3 is 13 amino acids. Germline CDR1 is SGHKS and CDR2 is YYEKEE (reference sequence). J gave up 5 bases and V 4 bases, and 5 bases lay outside the gene matches. The CDR3 spells CASSPDRANEQYF. CDR3 nucleotide sequence: TGTGCCAGCAGCCCGGACAGGGCAAACGAGCAGTACTTC.

Here the CDR3 DNA reads TGTGCCAGCAGCTTGGTCCCAGTCCTTAGCAATCAGCCCCAGCATTTT. Translating gives CASSLVPVLSNQPQHF. The V gene is TRBV5-5, the J gene TRBJ1-5; D gene ambiguous. This CDR3 is built from 16 residues. Germline V gene lookup returns CDR1 SGHKS and CDR2 YYEKEE (reference sequence). Trimming removed 0 bases from V and 0 bases from J, with 10 bases in between.

The gene calls are TRBV6-1 and TRBJ1-1; D is perhaps TRBD1 (6 bases). The V end lost 2 bases, the J end lost 4 bases, and 17 bases lay between the germline ends. This CDR3 region has 16 residues. Germline values: CDR1 MNHNS, CDR2 SASEGT. The CDR3 nucleotides read TGTGCCAGCAGTGAAAGGGGATTAGGGGGGGGCACTGAAGCTTTCTTT. Encoded protein: CASSERGLGGGTEAFF.

The gene calls are TRBV10-3 and TRBJ1-6; D is unresolved. V lost 8 bases and J 0 bases, leaving 8 bases between the germline ends. The CDR3 is 14 residues long. Germline V CDR1 and CDR2: ENHRY, SYGVKD. Here the CDR3 DNA reads TGTGCCATCCGAGCGAGCTCCTATAATTCACCCCTCCACTTT. It encodes CAIRASSYNSPLHF.

The J gene is TRBJ1-5, the V gene TRBV5-5, with no clear D. This CDR3 is built from 15 residues. The V and J ends lost 4 bases and 7 bases respectively, with 18 bases between them. Germline lookup yields CDR1 SGHKS and CDR2 YYEKEE (reference sequence). DNA for the CDR3: TGTGCCAGCAGCCCAGAAGGAGCTTCGGGGCAGCCCCAGCATTTT. It is translated as CASSPEGASGQPQHF.

The J gene is TRBJ1-2, the V gene TRBV3-1 (or the pseudogene TRBV3-2); 8 nucleotides align to TRBD1. The CDR3 extends over 15 amino acids. Germline trimming cut 4 bases from V and 6 bases from J; bases unmatched to any gene: 10. Germline V gene sequence: CDR1 LGHDT, CDR2 YNNKEL (reference sequence). As DNA, the CDR3 is TGTGCCAGCAGCCGAACTGCAGGGGGCGCGCATGGCTACACCTTC. As protein: CASSRTAGGAHGYTF.

The CDR3 nucleotides are TGTGCCAGCAGCGAGGGGCCGGGAGGGACCAGGGAGCTGTTTTTT. Residues: CASSEGPGGTRELFF. The chain couples TRBV7-2 to TRBJ2-2; the match to TRBD2 covers 8 bases. The CDR3 sequence is 15 residues long. Germline V gene lookup returns CDR1 SGHTA and CDR2 FQGNSA. Trimming at V came to 5 bases and at J to 9 bases, leaving 11 bases not matched to a gene.

This clone was seen a handful of times. The chain is built from TRBV11-2 and TRBJ2-7, with D perhaps being TRBD1 or TRBD2 (5 bases each). Germline CDR1 SGHAT, CDR2 FQNNGV. The CDR3 consists of 13 residues. V was shortened by 4 bases and J by 2 bases, with 9 bases between the two germline ends. CDR3 protein: CASSWDGTYEQYF. CDR3 in DNA: TGTGCCAGCAGCTGGGACGGAACCTACGAGCAGTACTTC.

The V call is TRBV7-9, the J call TRBJ1-2, with D tentatively TRBD1 (6 bases). V was trimmed by 6 bases and J by 6 bases, leaving 20 bases between them. The germline V gene encodes CDR1 SEHNR and CDR2 FQNEAQ (reference sequence). The CDR3 sequence is 15 residues long. For the CDR3, the DNA is TGTGCCAGCAGGGAAGGAACAGGGCGGGTCGATGGCTACACCTTC. Protein: CASREGTGRVDGYTF.